These 14 T cell receptor beta chains share one sample of origin, sequenced in a study of T-cell reconstitution after alpha-beta-depleted transplantation in children. Preparation of the TCRbeta library was carried out with unique molecular identifiers. A single record per CDR3 protein comes from TCRdb applying MiXCR to the PCR reads. The sample carries 530,000 or so distinct CDR3 sequences, roughly 30% recorded once. The sample here was PBMCs, taken before TCRalphabeta/CD19-depleted stem cell transplant. These receptors originate from a boy under three years old with Wiskott-Aldrich syndrome, due to receive a stem cell transplant.

The V gene is TRBV28, the J gene TRBJ2-5, with D uncertain. From germline, CDR1 is MDHEN and CDR2 SYDVKM. Trimming removed 6 bases at V and 2 bases at J, with 10 bases between. The CDR3 extends over 13 amino acids. The CDR3 nucleotides read TGTGCCAGCAGCCGCCCGGGTCAAGAGACCCAGTACTTC. This gives the protein CASSRPGQETQYF.

This clonotype was detected a few times. This chain links TRBV6-5 with TRBJ2-3, with D tentatively TRBD1 or TRBD2 (5 bases each). The germline V gene has CDR1 MNHEY and CDR2 SVGAGI. This CDR3 comprises 15 residues. The V gene lost 0 bases and the J gene lost 2 bases, with 9 bases spanning the gap. The CDR3: CASSYSRDHTDTQYF. Written as DNA, the CDR3 is TGTGCCAGCAGTTACTCGAGGGACCACACAGATACGCAGTATTTT.

This clonotype showed up just a few times. The chain links TRBV4-1 to TRBJ2-3; perhaps TRBD2 as D (6 bases). In germline, CDR1 is MGHRA, CDR2 YSYEKL. Between the trimmed V and J ends, which lost 1 base and 5 bases, there was a span of 16 bases. The CDR3 sequence is 16 residues long. The CDR3 here is CASSQVMGVGGDTQYF. The CDR3 DNA reads as TGCGCCAGCAGCCAAGTGATGGGGGTGGGGGGAGATACGCAGTATTTT.

Only a few counts were recorded for this clonotype. The CDR3 here is CASSSGLTGGELFF. The CDR3 DNA sequence: TGTGCCAGCAGTTCGGGACTTACAGGCGGGGAGCTGTTTTTT. The rearrangement joins TRBV6-5 to TRBJ2-2; TRBD2 is a possible D gene (6 bases). The length of the CDR3 is 14 residues. CDR1 and CDR2 (germline): MNHEY, SVGAGI. V lost 4 bases and J lost 7, with 13 bases in between.

This clonotype was detected ten times or more. The rearrangement joins TRBV7-9 to TRBJ1-2, with 7 bases lining up with TRBD1. The V gene's germline CDR1 is SEHNR and CDR2 FQNEAQ (reference sequence). The CDR3 is 14 amino acids. V shed 4 bases, J shed 2 bases, and the junction held 4 bases outside the gene matches. CDR3 sequence (DNA): TGTGCCAGCAGCTCGGGACAGACAAACTATGGCTACACCTTC. Its translation: CASSSGQTNYGYTF.

This clonotype has only a few counts. The chain employs TRBV5-1 and TRBJ2-3; 8 bases are shared with TRBD1. J was trimmed by 4 bases and V by 0 bases; bases with no gene match: 13. Germline V lookup: CDR1 SGHRS, CDR2 YFSETQ. This CDR3 is built from 18 residues. CDR3 loop: CASSLGGGQGGTADTQYF. In DNA, the CDR3 is TGCGCCAGCAGCTTGGGCGGAGGACAGGGAGGCACGGCAGATACGCAGTATTTT.

This clonotype was seen a handful of times. The chain joins TRBV6-1 to TRBJ2-1, with TRBD2 matching over 10 bases. There are 15 residues in the CDR3. Losses at the gene ends were 6 bases for V and 5 bases for J; bases not matched to a gene: 7. Germline CDR1 MNHNS, CDR2 SASEGT. The CDR3 loop reads CASRSKAGGDNEQFF. CDR3 DNA: TGTGCCAGCAGGTCGAAAGCGGGGGGGGACAATGAGCAGTTCTTC.

Only a few counts were recorded for this clonotype. This sequence joins TRBV20-1 and TRBJ2-1, with 7 positions matching TRBD2. CDR3 length: 16 amino acids. The V gene's germline CDR1 is DFQATT and CDR2 SNEGSKA (reference sequence). V lost 1 base, J lost 5 bases, and 11 bases stayed unmatched. CDR3 amino acids: CSARALWREHNNEQFF. CDR3 nucleotide sequence: TGCAGTGCTAGAGCCCTGTGGCGGGAGCATAACAATGAGCAGTTCTTC.

In its sample, this clonotype was seen once. The chain recombines TRBV5-1 with TRBJ2-1; 8 bases align to TRBD1. V trimming: 6 bases; J trimming: 7 bases; junction bases outside the gene matches: 12. The germline CDR1 and CDR2 sequences are SGHRS and YFSETQ. This CDR3 has 15 residues. The CDR3 sequence: CASILGQGRSNEQFF. CDR3 nucleotides: TGCGCCAGCATCCTCGGACAGGGAAGAAGTAATGAGCAGTTCTTC.

This clonotype appeared a few times. This rearrangement joins TRBV10-3 to TRBJ2-1; 11 bases agree with TRBD2. The CDR3 is made up of 15 amino acids. Germline CDR1 is ENHRY and CDR2 is SYGVKD. After removal of 6 bases from V and 7 bases from J, the junction contained 8 bases not matched to a gene. Written as DNA, the CDR3 is TGTGCCATCAGCCAGACTAGCGGGAATAGTAATGAGCAGTTCTTC. Translated: CAISQTSGNSNEQFF.

The chain carries TRBV12-3 or TRBV12-4 and TRBJ2-3; D is ambiguous. With 5 bases removed from V and 0 bases from J, the gap between germline ends came to 15 bases. The CDR3 loop spans 16 amino acids. CDR3 amino acids: CASSLTVGPSTDTQYF. CDR3 DNA sequence: TGTGCCAGCAGTCTAACAGTGGGCCCTAGCACAGATACGCAGTATTTT.

This clonotype was seen a handful of times. The chain combines TRBV6-1 with TRBJ1-2, with unresolved D. From germline, CDR1 is MNHNS and CDR2 SASEGT. V lost 5 bases, J lost 8 bases, and 15 bases lay in between. The CDR3 covers 13 residues. The DNA of the CDR3 is TGTGCCAGCAGTCGCTCCTCAGGTCCAGGCTACACCTTC. The encoded protein is CASSRSSGPGYTF.

This clonotype was seen a handful of times. The rearrangement uses TRBV12-3 or TRBV12-4 and TRBJ2-5; no clear D. The CDR3 contains 14 residues. V was pared by 5 bases and J by 5 bases, with 15 bases between. The CDR3 protein is CASSPLTLHETQYF. CDR3 DNA: TGTGCCAGCAGTCCCCTGACTCTCCACGAGACCCAGTACTTC.

V gene TRBV7-6 combines with J gene TRBJ1-5; TRBD1 is a possible D gene (6 bases). CDR3 size: 15 residues. Trimming cost V 3 bases and J 2 bases, with 11 bases left between them. CDR1 and CDR2 (germline): SGHVS, FNYEAQ. The CDR3 reads CASSLYAGGNQPQHF. CDR3 DNA: TGTGCCAGCAGCTTGTACGCAGGGGGCAATCAGCCCCAGCATTTT.